This T cell receptor (beta chain) was obtained from a study of OX40 agonist ivuxolimab in advanced cancers. Study-level background: Melanoma, hepatocellular carcinoma, head and neck or renal cell cancer occurred in dose-escalation patients.

Notes on the study in general: The expanded peripheral T cells' antigen specificity was not determined. Relative to CD4+ cells, CD8+ T cells on average had more expanded clones.

Peripheral blood came from all dose cohorts at three timepoints. Of note for this clone: Its antigen remains unidentified.

The protocol was immunoSEQ multiplex PCR, while the TCRdb copy is restricted to in-frame clones and leaves out a portion. The table records tens of thousands of clones, around 87% of them present only once. The V and J ends lost 2 bases and 3 bases respectively, with 11 bases between them. The germline CDR1 and CDR2 sequences are SSHAT and FNYEAQ (reference sequence). The CDR3 runs 14 residues. The specimen comprised CD4+ or CD8+ T cells sorted from blood, sampled in a trial of the OX40 agonist ivuxolimab. This receptor was identified in an adult with an advanced solid tumor such as melanoma, head and neck, liver or kidney cancer. The chain has TRBV7-7 and TRBJ2-7; D may correspond to TRBD1 or TRBD2 (6 bases each). As DNA, the CDR3 is TGTGCCAGCAGCTTACCCGGGGGCAACTACGAGCAGTACTTC. Encoded protein: CASSLPGGNYEQYF.